This TCR beta chain is from a study of tumor-infiltrating lymphocytes in oesophageal squamous cell carcinoma. Via MiXCR, TCRdb re-called the PCR reads, giving one row per CDR3 protein. There are more than 10,000 distinct CDR3 sequences in the sample; 50% to 55% occur only once, and approximately 30% lies in the top ten. The CDR3 runs to 15 residues. CDR1 SGHTA and CDR2 FQGNSA come from the germline V gene. V dropped 3 bases and J dropped 0 bases, with 8 bases sitting between them. This receptor was identified in a female donor with esophageal squamous cell carcinoma. V and J are TRBV7-2 and TRBJ2-2; D unclear. Sequenced sample: esophageal tumor tissue. The CDR3 is CASSFGSSNTGELFF. CDR3 sequence (DNA): TGTGCCAGCAGCTTCGGTAGCTCGAACACCGGGGAGCTGTTTTTT.